This record looks at one T cell receptor (beta chain) sequence and its context. The sample comes from a study of T cell responses to AZD1222 COVID-19 vaccine. Only in-frame clones appear in the TCRdb table, and some are missing; sequencing was by immunoSEQ multiplex PCR. Found here are fewer than 250,000 clones, 85% to 95% of them singletons; the top ten hold roughly 1.4%. In germline, CDR1 is SGHRS, CDR2 YFSETQ. The CDR3 runs 16 residues. V shed 0 bases and J shed 0 bases, with 10 bases lying between them. The V and J genes are TRBV5-1 and TRBJ1-5; D remains ambiguous. Sequenced here: peripheral blood, sampled on day 0 of AZD1222 vaccination. This TCR was sampled from an adult in good health. CDR3: CASSLGVRGSNQPQHF. The CDR3 DNA follows: TGCGCCAGCAGCTTGGGGGTTCGGGGTAGCAATCAGCCCCAGCATTTT.